One and the same sample provided the 18 T cell receptor delta chains below, sequenced in a study of gamma delta lymphoproliferative disorders and STAT genes. The receptor sequences were amplified from genomic DNA of peripheral blood mononuclear cells. TCRdb re-called the multiplex PCR reads through CATT. The profile shows 950 to 1,500 delta-chain clones, more than 1.5% of them singletons. The specimen sequenced was blood. All receptors derive from a human donor in good health.

This clone was observed a handful of times. A read error likely explains this, since a far larger clone differs by one base. The sample holds other DNA sequences that translate to the same CDR3. V and J are TRDV2 and TRDJ1; no clear D gene. The CDR3 consists of 17 residues. From germline, CDR1 is GEAIGNYY and CDR2 EKD. CDR3 protein: CACDTVGTESNTDKLIF. The CDR3 coding sequence is TGTGCCTGTGACACCGTAGGGACCGAATCCAACACTGATAAACTCATCTTT.

Remarks on this clone: It is likely a read error: a sequence one base away is far more abundant. The same CDR3 also results from other DNA sequences found in this sample. The chain joins TRDV1 to TRDJ1, with 12 bases identical to TRDD3. This CDR3 is built from 23 residues. Germline V gene sequence: CDR1 TSWWSYY, CDR2 QGS. V shed 4 bases and J 6 bases; nucleotides not matched to a gene: 30. The CDR3 nucleotides are TGTGCTCTTGGGGTCCAATCTTCCTCTACGCGGGTCTGGGGGATACGAGGGCTGAATAAACTCATCTTT. It encodes CALGVQSSSTRVWGIRGLNKLIF.

This clone was seen only a few times. This probably arose from a read error, given a far larger clone one base away. The sample holds other DNA sequences that translate to the same CDR3. DNA of the CDR3: TGTGCCTGTGACACCGCCTCTCGACCTGGGGGTGTTCTGGGGGATCCCAGCTCCTGGGACACCCGACAGATGTTTTTC. It yields the protein CACDTASRPGGVLGDPSSWDTRQMFF. This chain uses TRDV2 with TRDJ3, with TRDD3 matching 9 bases. Germline CDR1 reads GEAIGNYY; CDR2 reads EKD. Trimming took 0 bases from V and 0 from J; bases not matched to a gene: 26. The CDR3 length is 26 residues.

For this clone: A far more abundant clone sits one base away, making this likely a read error. This same CDR3 is encoded by further DNA sequences in the sample. The chain employs TRDV2 and TRDJ1, with 11 bases aligning to TRDD3. The V segment lost 7 bases and the J segment 4 bases; nucleotides outside the gene matches: 19. From germline, CDR1 is GEAIGNYY and CDR2 EKD. There are 18 residues in the CDR3. The CDR3 spells CACDPPRLLGDTSDKLIF. DNA of the CDR3: TGTGCCTGCGACCCCCCCCGCCTCCTGGGGGATACTAGCGATAAACTCATCTTT.

The sample holds many counts of this clone. TCRdb shows a much larger clone's protein in place of this DNA's translation, and the two differ at residue 3, likely through a read error; the protein shown is translated from the DNA. This chain joins TRDV2 and TRDJ1; no clear D gene. The CDR3 consists of 17 residues. Germline lookup yields CDR1 GEAIGNYY and CDR2 EKD. The CDR3 region has the DNA TGTGCCTATGACACCGTAGGGACCGAATCCAACACCGATAAACTCATCTTT. Its protein product is CAYDTVGTESNTDKLIF.

In the case of this clone: A single base is all that separates this from a far larger clone, so a read error is likely. This sample includes further DNA sequences coding for the same CDR3. The chain uses TRDV2 and TRDJ1, with D possibly matching TRDD3 (6 bases). Looked up from germline, CDR1 is GEAIGNYY and CDR2 is EKD. The CDR3 consists of 17 residues. The CDR3 protein is CACDDMGGGPHTDKLIF. CDR3 DNA sequence: TGTGCCTGTGACGACATGGGTGGGGGTCCCCACACCGATAAACTGATCTTT.

About this clone: The translation of this DNA and the TCRdb protein of a much larger clone differ at residue 14, probably owing to a read error; the protein shown here is translated from the DNA. The sample contains more than one DNA sequence encoding this CDR3. The chain carries TRDV2 and TRDJ1, with a tentative D call TRDD3 (6 bases). Germline V gives CDR1 GEAIGNYY, CDR2 EKD. This CDR3 comprises 17 residues. Here the CDR3 DNA reads TGTGCCTGTGACACCGTCGGGGGACCCGGGGGCACCGATAATCTCATCTTT. Residues: CACDTVGGPGGTDNLIF.

Notes on this clone: TCRdb's entry gives the protein of a much larger clone, which mismatches this DNA's translation at residue 4, likely from a read error; the protein reported here is translated from the DNA. The chain uses TRDV2 and TRDJ1; D is undetermined. The CDR3 spans 17 residues. Germline CDR1 reads GEAIGNYY; CDR2 reads EKD. DNA of the CDR3: TGTGCCTGTGTCACCGTAGGGACCGAATCCAACACCGATAAACTCATCTTT. Protein: CACVTVGTESNTDKLIF.

Comment on this clone: A far bigger clonotype differs at one base, so this is likely a read error. Other DNA sequences within the sample encode an identical CDR3. The chain carries TRDV1 and TRDJ1, with D perhaps TRDD3 (5 bases). Germline CDR1 is TSWWSYY and CDR2 is QGS. The CDR3 runs to 18 residues. Trimming stripped 1 base from V and 0 bases from J, with 18 bases between. The CDR3 protein is CALGEPLYGEPYTDKLIF. In nucleotides, the CDR3 is TGTGCTCTTGGGGAACCTTTATATGGGGAGCCCTACACCGATAAACTCATCTTT.

For this clone: TCRdb's entry gives the protein of a much larger clone, which mismatches this DNA's translation at residue 7, likely from a read error; the protein reported here is translated from the DNA. Other DNA sequences within the sample encode an identical CDR3. This chain uses TRDV1 with TRDJ3; D call uncertain. The V gene's germline CDR1 is TSWWSYY and CDR2 QGS. The CDR3 extends over 19 amino acids. V was cut by 0 bases and J by 2 bases, with 14 bases left in between. The DNA of the CDR3 is TGTGCTCTTGGGGAACTGCGGGTCATAAATCCCTGGGACACCCGACAGATGTTTTTC. Protein product: CALGELRVINPWDTRQMFF.

For this clone: The TCRdb protein comes from a much larger clone and disagrees with this DNA's translation at residue 5, likely due to a read error; the protein given here is derived from the DNA. V and J are TRDV2 and TRDJ2; no clear D gene. V was cut by 2 bases and J by 3 bases, with 12 bases left in between. Germline CDR1 GEAIGNYY, CDR2 EKD. This CDR3 spans 15 amino acids. The CDR3 loop is CACDIVGSLTAQLFF. CDR3 sequence (DNA): TGTGCCTGTGACATCGTCGGGTCCCTGACAGCACAACTCTTCTTT.

A few counts support this clone. Since a far larger clone is one base different, this is likely a read error. At the DNA level, this CDR3 is encoded by other sequences in the same sample as well. The chain uses TRDV1 and TRDJ1; 12 nucleotides line up with TRDD3. This CDR3 comprises 17 residues. Germline V lookup: CDR1 TSWWSYY, CDR2 QGS. Unmatched junction bases numbered 16, after V lost 3 bases and J lost 11 bases. DNA for the CDR3: TGTGCTCTTGGGGATGACCTTCCCCTACTGGGGGATACCGGGCTCATCTTT. Protein: CALGDDLPLLGDTGLIF.

There are many counts of this clone. The protein recorded in TCRdb matches a much larger clone and deviates from this DNA's translation at residue 12, suggesting a read error; the protein here is obtained by translating the DNA. The chain carries TRDV1 and TRDJ1; 12 nucleotides match TRDD3. Germline trimming cut 4 bases from V and 6 bases from J; bases unmatched to any gene: 30. Looked up from germline, CDR1 is TSWWSYY and CDR2 is QGS. This CDR3 contains 23 residues. The CDR3 sequence: CALGVQSSSTRAWGIRGLNKLIF. DNA for the CDR3: TGTGCTCTTGGGGTCCAATCTTCCTCTACGCGGGCCTGGGGGATACGAGGGCTAAATAAACTCATCTTT.

As for this clone: The protein TCRdb gives is from a much larger clone and does not agree with this DNA's translation at residue 5, likely a read error; the protein shown here comes from the DNA. The chain joins TRDV1 to TRDJ1, with 7 positions matching TRDD2. Germline-derived CDR1 and CDR2 are TSWWSYY and QGS. The CDR3 spans 17 residues. Trimming took 5 bases from V and 3 from J; bases not matched to a gene: 15. The DNA of the CDR3 is TGTGCTCTTGGGAGAACCTTCCTCCGTTGGGGCGCCGATAAACTCATCTTT. Its translation is CALGRTFLRWGADKLIF.

With respect to this clone: For this DNA, TCRdb reports the protein of a much larger clone, which diverges at residue 8, most likely from a read error; the protein presented here is translated directly from the DNA. The chain has TRDV1 and TRDJ1, with 7 nucleotides matching TRDD3. CDR1 and CDR2 from the germline V gene are TSWWSYY and QGS. The trim removed 2 bases at V and 0 bases at J, leaving 12 bases unmatched. This CDR3 has 18 amino acids. In DNA, the CDR3 is TGTGCTCTTGGGGAAAAAGACCGGGGGATCAGGTACACCGATAAACTCATCTTT. It codes for CALGEKDRGIRYTDKLIF.

This clone was observed at least ten times. With a far larger clone one base away, a read error is the likely cause. The same CDR3 can be traced to other DNA sequences in this sample. V is TRDV2 and J is TRDJ1; no clear D gene. The germline CDR1 and CDR2 sequences are GEAIGNYY and EKD. V lost 3 bases, J lost 0 bases, and 19 bases lay in between. This CDR3 spans 17 amino acids. CDR3 DNA: TGTGCCTGTGACGACATGGGTGGAGGTCCCCACACCGATAAACTCATCTTT. It is translated as CACDDMGGGPHTDKLIF.

In its sample, this clone was seen a few times. This DNA translates differently at residue 8 from the TCRdb protein, which is that of a much larger clone; a read error is likely, and the protein shown is the DNA's own translation. The rearrangement uses TRDV1 and TRDJ1; 12 bases fit TRDD3. CDR1 and CDR2 (germline): TSWWSYY, QGS. V gave up 4 bases and J gave up 6 bases; unmatched junction bases: 30. This CDR3 has 23 amino acids. The DNA of the CDR3 is TGTGCTCTTGGGGTCCAATCTCCCTCTACGCGGGTCTGGGGGATACGAGGGCTAAATAAACTCATCTTT. This translates into CALGVQSPSTRVWGIRGLNKLIF.

This clone was detected ten times or more. TCRdb assigns this DNA the protein of a much larger clone, which departs from its translation at residue 13; this likely reflects a read error, and the protein shown comes from translating the DNA. The rearrangement uses TRDV1 and TRDJ1; 10 nucleotides match TRDD3. V was pared by 4 bases and J by 6 bases, with 32 bases of the junction left unmatched. The CDR3 runs to 23 residues. Germline CDR1 TSWWSYY, CDR2 QGS. The CDR3: CALGVQSSSTRVRGIRGLNKLIF. CDR3 coding DNA: TGTGCTCTTGGGGTCCAATCTTCCTCTACGCGGGTCCGGGGGATACGAGGGCTAAATAAACTCATCTTT.